Listed here are 8 T cell receptor beta chains from one sample, sequenced in a study of blood T cell repertoires in COVID-19. The repertoire was sequenced with immunoSEQ multiplex PCR; TCRdb's copy has only in-frame clones and lacks some. The table lists roughly 180,000 clones, approximately 88% of them singletons, with 3.5% to 5% in the top ten. The sample taken for sequencing was peripheral blood. The receptors come from a woman in her 30s with acute or convalescent COVID-19.

The chain is built from TRBV6-5 and TRBJ1-1; 12 nucleotides agree with TRBD1. Germline assignment: CDR1 MNHEY and CDR2 SVGAGI. V lost 6 bases and J lost 4; bases outside the gene matches: 3. The CDR3 totals 14 residues. The DNA of the CDR3 is TGTGCCAGCAGGATGGGACAGGGGGCCACTGAAGCTTTCTTT. The encoded protein is CASRMGQGATEAFF.

The chain couples TRBV18 to TRBJ1-3, with 8 nucleotides matching TRBD1. This CDR3 has 14 residues. Trimming cost V 6 bases and J 9 bases; bases outside gene matches: 10. Germline CDR1 KGHSH, CDR2 LQKENI. The CDR3 DNA is TGTGCCAGCTCGGCCGGACAGGGCGAAAGCACCATATATTTT. Translation gives CASSAGQGESTIYF.

This rearrangement joins TRBV5-6 to TRBJ1-6; a weak D match, TRBD1 (5 bases). The CDR3 consists of 14 residues. Trimming stripped 5 bases from V and 7 bases from J, with 13 bases between. The germline CDR1 and CDR2 sequences are SGHDT and YYEEEE. The CDR3 here is CASRRLWGNSPLHF. Written as DNA, the CDR3 is TGTGCCAGCAGGAGGCTTTGGGGCAATTCACCCCTCCACTTT.

This rearrangement joins TRBV9 to TRBJ2-5, with 8 bases that match TRBD2. V shed 4 bases and J 4 bases; nucleotides not matched to a gene: 9. This CDR3 region has 15 residues. Germline CDR1 and CDR2: SGDLS and YYNGEE. The CDR3 DNA reads as TGTGCCAGCAGCTTTTCAGCGGGAGTTGGAGAGACCCAGTACTTC. Translating gives CASSFSAGVGETQYF.

This chain joins TRBV19 and TRBJ1-2; D is ambiguous. The germline V gene encodes CDR1 LNHDA and CDR2 SQIVND (reference sequence). Trimming shortened V by 10 bases and J by 8 bases, and 17 bases separated the two germline ends. This CDR3 has 12 residues. DNA for the CDR3: TGTGCCACCGCTGCGGTTCGGAGAGGCTACACCTTC. The encoded protein is CATAAVRRGYTF. The full variable domain, with the rest looked up from reference TRBV19 and TRBJ1-2, is DGGITQSPKYLFRKEGQNVTLSCEQNLNHDAMYWYRQDPGQGLRLIYYSQIVNDFQKGDIAEGYSVSREKKESFPLTVTSAQKNPTAFYLCATAAVRRGYTFGSGTRLTVV.

This sequence joins TRBV11-2 and TRBJ1-2; tentatively, D is TRBD1 (5 bases). The CDR3 has 13 residues. V lost 5 bases to trimming and J lost 4 bases, with 11 bases between them. The germline CDR1 and CDR2 sequences are SGHAT and FQNNGV. CDR3 loop: CASSPGPPYGYTF. CDR3 bases: TGTGCCAGCAGCCCAGGGCCTCCCTATGGCTACACCTTC.

J is TRBJ2-3 and V is TRBV27; D ambiguous. Germline CDR1 and CDR2: MNHEY and SMNVEV (reference sequence). The CDR3 totals 13 residues. V gave up 3 bases and J gave up 1 base, with 5 bases separating them. The CDR3 sequence: CASSFTGTDTQYF. CDR3 DNA: TGTGCCAGCAGTTTCACGGGCACAGATACGCAGTATTTT.

The chain employs TRBV5-6 and TRBJ2-2; D is unclear. CDR1 and CDR2 from the germline V gene are SGHDT and YYEEEE. V was cut by 0 bases and J by 4 bases, with 7 bases left in between. CDR3 length equals 14 residues. DNA for the CDR3: TGTGCCAGCAGCTTGGAACTTAGCACCGGGGAGCTGTTTTTT. Translation: CASSLELSTGELFF.